This T cell receptor beta chain originates from a study of blood T cell repertoires in COVID-19. Study as a whole: Samples taken during acute and convalescent COVID-19 were collected in the United States, Italy and Spain.

Per germline, CDR1 MNHEY and CDR2 SVGEGT. The CDR3 loop spans 15 amino acids. The V end was cut by 4 bases, the J end by 0 bases, with 10 bases between. Profiling relied on immunoSEQ multiplex PCR, and the TCRdb table lists in-frame clones only, not all of them. This table holds 55,000 to 65,000 clones, 75% to 90% found once. The V and J genes are TRBV6-2 or TRBV6-3 and TRBJ2-1, with a weak D call TRBD1 (6 bases). This sequence originates from a man aged 25 to 40 with COVID-19, enrolled during active disease. The sample consisted of peripheral blood. As DNA, the CDR3 is TGTGCCAGCAGTTCCGGGACAACCTCCTACAATGAGCAGTTCTTC. Amino acids: CASSSGTTSYNEQFF.